This T cell receptor (beta chain) was profiled in a study of cytomegalovirus exposure and HLA in healthy donors. This clone appeared a few times. The antigen is not known. Donors were ostensibly healthy at sampling, although undocumented immune exposures were probable. Points from the study as a whole: For TCR beta chains, V- and J-gene trimming was later linked to a missense DCLRE1C variant. The listing of about 150 TCR beta chains classed them as cytomegalovirus-associated.

Deletions cut 4 bases from V and 3 bases from J, with 16 bases between. Germline loops: CDR1 SGDLS, CDR2 YYNGEE. This CDR3 has 15 amino acids. The PCR ran on 60 Vbeta and 13 Jbeta primers. Assay used: immunoSEQ multiplex PCR; TCRdb lists only in-frame clones, some missing. The table lists about 140,000 clones, just under 70% of them singletons. The sequencing sample was made of PBMCs. The rearrangement joins TRBV9 to TRBJ1-1; tentatively, D is TRBD1 (6 bases). The sequence was collected from a man between 60 and 75 years old in good health and CMV-seronegative. CDR3: CASSSLQGWDTEAFF. Written as DNA, the CDR3 is TGTGCCAGCAGCTCTCTACAGGGCTGGGACACTGAAGCTTTCTTT.